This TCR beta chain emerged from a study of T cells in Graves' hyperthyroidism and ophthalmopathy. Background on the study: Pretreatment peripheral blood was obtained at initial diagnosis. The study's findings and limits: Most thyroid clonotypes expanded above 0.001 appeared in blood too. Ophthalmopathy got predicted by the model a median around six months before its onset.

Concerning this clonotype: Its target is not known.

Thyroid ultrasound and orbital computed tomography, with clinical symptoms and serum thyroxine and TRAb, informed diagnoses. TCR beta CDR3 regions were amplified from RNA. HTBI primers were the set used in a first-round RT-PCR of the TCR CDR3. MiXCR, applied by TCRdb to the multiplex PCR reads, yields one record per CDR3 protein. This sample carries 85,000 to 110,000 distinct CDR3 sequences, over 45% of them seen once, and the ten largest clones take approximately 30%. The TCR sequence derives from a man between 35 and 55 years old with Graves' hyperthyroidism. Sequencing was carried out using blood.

The CDR3 sequence: CSYIGTGSYEQYF. The CDR3 DNA reads as TGCAGTTACATTGGGACAGGGAGCTACGAGCAGTACTTC. The rearrangement uses TRBV20-1 and TRBJ2-7, with 9 positions matching TRBD1. The ends lost 8 bases at V and 3 bases at J; junction bases unmatched: 8. The CDR3 extends over 13 amino acids. Germline CDR1 DFQATT, CDR2 SNEGSKA (reference sequence).